This is a list of T cell receptor beta chains from one sample in a study of HIV-infected patients and healthy controls. TCRdb redid the calling of the 5' RACE reads with MiXCR, one entry per CDR3 protein. The repertoire holds 6,400 or so distinct CDR3 sequences, with roughly 8.7% as singletons. The sample consisted of blood, taken during antiretroviral therapy. The receptors derive from an adult with HIV infection. CDR3s include the opening cysteine and the closing phenylalanine or tryptophan. Fields, in order: clone size, J gene, CDR3 length, D gene, V gene, CDR3 protein, CDR3 DNA. The D gene is left open where the match is weak. For some rows the clone size is stated as once, few or many, or as a class when expanded; others skip it.

>medium-sized|TRBJ1-1|14|-|TRBV5-1
CASSLERVGTEAFF
TGCGCCAGCAGCTTGGAAAGGGTGGGCACTGAAGCTTTCTTT
>medium-sized|TRBJ1-2|13|TRBD1|TRBV7-9
CASSLGQGDGYTF
TGTGCCAGCAGCTTAGGACAGGGGGATGGCTACACCTTC
>medium-sized|TRBJ2-2|13|-|TRBV5-6
CASSSLASGELFF
TGTGCCAGCAGTTCTTTAGCTAGCGGGGAGCTGTTTTTT
>medium-sized|TRBJ2-3|15|-|TRBV20-1
CSASPDWIQTDTQYF
TGCAGTGCTAGCCCGGACTGGATACAAACAGATACGCAGTATTTT
>medium-sized|TRBJ1-3|15|TRBD1|TRBV7-9
CASSWDRGLGNTIYF
TGTGCCAGCAGCTGGGACAGGGGGCTTGGAAACACCATATATTTT
>few|TRBJ1-4|15|-|TRBV4-3
CASSQDWGLNEKLFF
TGCGCCAGCAGCCAAGATTGGGGCCTTAATGAAAAACTGTTTTTT
>-|TRBJ1-1|16|-|TRBV9
CASSVEPGALNTEAFF
TGTGCCAGCAGCGTAGAGCCGGGAGCGTTGAACACTGAAGCTTTCTTT
>-|TRBJ1-1|13|-|TRBV11-2
CASSLRENTEAFF
TGTGCCAGCAGCTTAAGAGAAAACACTGAAGCTTTCTTT
>many|TRBJ2-3|14|TRBD2|TRBV30
CAWNGGRQTDTQYF
TGTGCCTGGAATGGCGGGAGACAAACAGATACGCAGTATTTT
>many|TRBJ1-2|16|-|TRBV11-1
CASSIEAGPTNYGYTF
TGTGCCAGCAGTATCGAGGCAGGCCCTACTAACTATGGCTACACCTTC
>medium-sized|TRBJ2-1|16|TRBD2|TRBV4-3
CASSQDSGGSYNEQFF
TGCGCCAGCAGCCAAGATAGCGGGGGCTCCTACAATGAGCAGTTCTTC
>few|TRBJ2-5|12|-|TRBV29-1
CSAGLGIGTQYF
TGCAGCGCCGGACTTGGGATCGGGACCCAGTACTTC
>medium-sized|TRBJ1-5|14|-|TRBV28
CASSFGGGLQPQHF
TGTGCCAGCAGTTTTGGGGGGGGCCTTCAGCCCCAGCATTTT
>medium-sized|TRBJ2-3|16|-|TRBV24-1
CATSDLRGGGTDTQYF
TGTGCCACCAGTGATTTGAGGGGGGGCGGAACAGATACGCAGTATTTT
>medium-sized|TRBJ2-3|12|-|TRBV15
CATGIITDTQYF
TGTGCCACCGGGATTATCACAGATACGCAGTATTTT
>many|TRBJ1-5|17|-|TRBV28
CASSLFVRGASNQPQHF
TGTGCCAGCAGTTTATTTGTTCGGGGGGCCAGCAATCAGCCCCAGCATTTT
>medium-sized|TRBJ2-1|12|-|TRBV12-3/TRBV12-4
CASTSPYNEQFF
TGTGCCAGCACCTCACCGTACAATGAGCAGTTCTTC
>medium-sized|TRBJ2-3|16|TRBD2|TRBV9
CASSLAGGVSTDTQYF
TGTGCCAGCAGCCTAGCGGGAGGGGTAAGCACAGATACGCAGTATTTT
>many|TRBJ1-2|11|-|TRBV12-3/TRBV12-4
CASSRGNGYTF
TGTGCCAGCAGTCGGGGGAATGGCTACACCTTC
>-|TRBJ2-1|16|TRBD1|TRBV27
CASSPTGTGGRHEQFF
TGTGCCAGCAGTCCAACCGGGACAGGGGGTCGTCATGAGCAGTTCTTC
>many|TRBJ1-3|15|-|TRBV7-3
CASSKTANSGNTIYF
TGTGCCAGCAGCAAGACAGCGAATTCTGGAAACACCATATATTTT
>many|TRBJ2-5|13|TRBD2|TRBV12-3/TRBV12-4
CASSFSGKETQYF
TGTGCCAGCAGTTTCAGCGGGAAAGAGACCCAGTACTTC
>many|TRBJ1-6|15|-|TRBV20-1
CSASSGDASNSPLHF
TGCAGTGCTAGCTCCGGGGACGCATCAAATTCACCCCTCCACTTT
>medium-sized|TRBJ1-2|16|-|TRBV6-5
CASSYSTGLTNYGYTF
TGTGCCAGCAGTTACTCGACGGGTCTCACTAACTATGGCTACACCTTC
>medium-sized|TRBJ1-1|11|-|TRBV14
CASSQDFTAFF
TGTGCCAGCAGCCAAGATTTTACGGCTTTCTTT
>medium-sized|TRBJ1-2|14|-|TRBV27
CASSLSTENYGYTF
TGTGCCAGCAGTTTATCAACCGAAAACTATGGCTACACCTTC
>medium-sized|TRBJ2-5|15|-|TRBV24-1
CATSDRFSLQETQYF
TGTGCCACCAGTGATCGTTTCAGCCTCCAAGAGACCCAGTACTTC
>many|TRBJ2-1|17|TRBD1|TRBV28
CASSPASDRGPYNEQFF
TGTGCCAGCAGTCCCGCTTCAGACAGGGGTCCCTACAATGAGCAGTTCTTC
>many|TRBJ1-6|14|TRBD1|TRBV7-8
CASSPGTGQSPLHF
TGTGCCAGCAGCCCAGGGACAGGTCAATCACCCCTCCACTTT
>many|TRBJ1-2|15|-|TRBV20-1
CSAQDSTGFNYGYTF
TGCAGTGCTCAGGACTCGACAGGTTTTAACTATGGCTACACCTTC
>many|TRBJ1-2|13|TRBD1|TRBV7-6
CASSRDRGYGYTF
TGTGCCAGCAGCCGGGACAGGGGCTATGGCTACACCTTC
>-|TRBJ2-5|16|-|TRBV4-1
CASSHPWEGNQETQYF
TGCGCCAGCAGCCACCCTTGGGAAGGTAACCAAGAGACCCAGTACTTC
>few|TRBJ2-1|17|TRBD2|TRBV7-8
CASSFRLAGGSYNEQFF
TGTGCCAGCAGCTTTCGACTAGCGGGGGGCTCCTACAATGAGCAGTTCTTC
>many|TRBJ2-3|14|-|TRBV29-1
CSVEVAGGTDTQYF
TGCAGCGTTGAGGTAGCAGGAGGCACAGATACGCAGTATTTT
>many|TRBJ1-2|14|TRBD1|TRBV29-1
CSVESGTGLFGYTF
TGCAGCGTTGAATCCGGGACAGGCCTCTTCGGCTACACCTTC
>medium-sized|TRBJ1-5|17|TRBD1|TRBV6-2/TRBV6-3
CASSYSMGQPRGQPQHF
TGTGCCAGCAGTTACTCGATGGGACAGCCTCGCGGTCAGCCCCAGCATTTT
>medium-sized|TRBJ2-5|15|-|TRBV9
CASSVVGLSQETQYF
TGTGCCAGCAGCGTAGTGGGACTTAGCCAAGAGACCCAGTACTTC
>medium-sized|TRBJ2-5|12|TRBD1|TRBV6-5
CASSNNPGQPYF
TGTGCCAGCAGCAATAATCCGGGACAGCCGTACTTC
>many|TRBJ2-7|17|-|TRBV28
CASSSTTTGKSSYEQYF
TGTGCCAGCAGCTCCACCACGACGGGGAAAAGCTCCTACGAGCAGTACTTC